What follows describes a single T cell receptor (beta chain). This sample is drawn from a study of T cells in Graves' hyperthyroidism and ophthalmopathy. Background on the study: Peripheral blood was collected at initial diagnosis, before any treatment.

Trimming stripped 6 bases from V and 1 base from J, with 12 bases between. The CDR3 is 14 residues long. The germline V gene has CDR1 SNHLY and CDR2 FYNNEI. The investigators amplified TCR beta CDR3 regions from RNA transcripts. A first-round RT-PCR of the TCR CDR3 used the HTBI primer set. TCRdb recomputed calls from the multiplex PCR reads with MiXCR, one row per CDR3 protein. The table records a few hundred thousand distinct CDR3 sequences, around 16% of them present only once. From approximately 9.5 ml of fresh peripheral blood, PBMCs were isolated. The source material was blood. The chain uses TRBV2 and TRBJ1-1, with D possibly TRBD1 on 6 matching bases. The TCR was taken from a woman between 18 and 30 years old with Graves' hyperthyroidism. The CDR3 bases are TGTGCCAGCAGCTGGGACAATAGGAACACTGAAGCTTTCTTT. Encoded protein: CASSWDNRNTEAFF.